This T cell receptor (beta chain) derives from a study of blood T cells in healthy people across ages. Study-level information: Capturing about one barcoded beta molecule per two T cells was achieved by template switching.

The CDR3 is 14 amino acids. J lost 5 bases, V lost 5 bases, and 7 bases had no gene match. CDR1 and CDR2 (germline): MGHRA, YSYEKL. Together with a sample-barcoded 5' primer, a J-beta primer mix was included in a second PCR lasting about 6 to 11 cycles. TCRdb analysed the 5' RACE reads with MiXCR anew, one entry per CDR3 protein. In the table there are about 1.6 million distinct CDR3 sequences, about 31% of which are singletons. This clonotype was counted between two and nine times. The sample consisted of blood. The chain uses TRBV4-1 and TRBJ2-7, with TRBD1 identical over 9 bases. The sequence was collected from a young woman in good health. This chain's CDR3 is CASSVQGAHHEQYF. The CDR3 DNA reads TGCGCCAGCAGCGTACAGGGGGCGCATCACGAGCAGTACTTC.